A selection of T cell receptor beta chains follows, all from one sample in a study of CD8 T cells in Susac syndrome. TCRdb processed the immunoSEQ multiplex PCR reads anew with MiXCR; each CDR3 protein has one entry. The sample comprises about 200,000 distinct CDR3 sequences, 90% to 95% of which are singletons, and 0.093% rests with the top ten. Material for sequencing was CD4+ T cells from PBMCs. The receptors originated from a human donor with multiple sclerosis. The CDR3 runs from the conserved cysteine through the conserved F or W. The D gene is left open where the match is weak.

V	J	D	CDR3
TRBV5-4	TRBJ1-1	NA	CASSLNRAARMAFF
TRBV7-9	TRBJ2-7	NA	CASSTHLGQYF
TRBV2	TRBJ2-1	NA	CASTLEVGWDNEQFF
TRBV20-1	TRBJ2-1	NA	CSAEGQRSSYNEQFF
TRBV20-1	TRBJ2-5	NA	CSAQVAAKSQETQYF
TRBV6-5	TRBJ2-7	TRBD2	CASSYVTSSEQYF
TRBV19	TRBJ1-5	NA	CASSWSENQPQHF
TRBV2	TRBJ1-6	NA	CASRPDVGSPLHF
TRBV12-3/TRBV12-4	TRBJ1-1	TRBD1	CASSLLGQTEAFF
TRBV7-9	TRBJ1-2	TRBD1	CASSRTGANYGYTF
TRBV20-1	TRBJ2-3	NA	CSVPIALVDTQYF
TRBV27	TRBJ2-7	TRBD2	CASSFSSSGRSEQYF
TRBV20-1	TRBJ2-3	NA	CSTRRPSVVGDTQYF
TRBV5-1	TRBJ1-2	NA	CASSLGQGAGYGYTF
TRBV3-1	TRBJ2-3	NA	CASSSGGGSDTQYF
TRBV3-1	TRBJ2-1	TRBD1	CASSQTSVGTGQVEQFF
TRBV20-1	TRBJ2-3	NA	CSARRGATDTQYF
TRBV20-1	TRBJ2-3	NA	CSAKHRYLTDTQYF
TRBV9	TRBJ2-1	NA	CASSVAERRGSYNEQFF
TRBV27	TRBJ2-7	NA	CASSLGSLGHEQYF
TRBV3-1	TRBJ2-2	NA	CASSQGIGDPHLF
TRBV29-1	TRBJ1-2	NA	CSVEGGVSYTF
TRBV20-1	TRBJ2-1	NA	CSAFGPLSYNEQFF
TRBV11-2	TRBJ2-1	NA	CASSLDPLTPSEQFF
TRBV3-1	TRBJ2-6	NA	CASSQVWGGRGANVLTF
TRBV20-1	TRBJ2-1	NA	CSASHPQLVSNEQFF
TRBV30	TRBJ1-5	NA	CAWSTGEFNQPQHF
TRBV2	TRBJ2-7	NA	CASRNNEQYF
TRBV10-3	TRBJ1-1	NA	CAIAVRQNTEAFF
TRBV7-9	TRBJ2-1	TRBD1	CASSSWTGDDNEQFF
TRBV7-9	TRBJ2-1	TRBD2	CASSLAGLAKTEQFF
TRBV7-8	TRBJ2-2	NA	CNTGELFF
TRBV7-9	TRBJ2-7	NA	CASSRRVPYEQYF
TRBV19	TRBJ1-1	NA	CASSYRIGLNTEAFF
TRBV7-9	TRBJ2-7	NA	CASSLAWGYEQYF
TRBV24-1	TRBJ2-1	TRBD1	CATSDTTGTGKDEQFF
TRBV3-1	TRBJ1-5	NA	CASSPSLVNQPQHF
TRBV7-9	TRBJ2-1	TRBD1	CASSLRTGGDEQFF
TRBV11-2	TRBJ1-2	NA	CASTFSLSIGGYTF